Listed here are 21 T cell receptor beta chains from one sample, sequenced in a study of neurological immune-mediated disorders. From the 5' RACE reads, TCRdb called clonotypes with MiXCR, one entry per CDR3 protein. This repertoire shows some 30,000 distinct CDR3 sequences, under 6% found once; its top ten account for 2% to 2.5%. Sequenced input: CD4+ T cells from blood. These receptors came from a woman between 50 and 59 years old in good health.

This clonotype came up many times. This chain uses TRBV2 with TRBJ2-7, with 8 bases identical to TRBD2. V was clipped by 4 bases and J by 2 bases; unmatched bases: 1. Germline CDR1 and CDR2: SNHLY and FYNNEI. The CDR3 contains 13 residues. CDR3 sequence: CASSGGGPYEQYF. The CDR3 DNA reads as TGTGCCAGCAGTGGCGGGGGGCCCTACGAGCAGTACTTC.

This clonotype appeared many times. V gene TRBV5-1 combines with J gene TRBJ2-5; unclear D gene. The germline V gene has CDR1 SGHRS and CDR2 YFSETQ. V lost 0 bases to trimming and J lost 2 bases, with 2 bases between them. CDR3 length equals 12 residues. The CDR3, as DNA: TGCGCCAGCAGCTTGGAACAAGAGACCCAGTACTTC. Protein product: CASSLEQETQYF.

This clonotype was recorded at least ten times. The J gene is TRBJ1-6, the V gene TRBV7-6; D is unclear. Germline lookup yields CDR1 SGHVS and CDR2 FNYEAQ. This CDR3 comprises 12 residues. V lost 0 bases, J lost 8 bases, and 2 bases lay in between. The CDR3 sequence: CASSLADSPLHF. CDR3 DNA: TGTGCCAGCAGCTTAGCGGATTCACCCCTCCACTTT.

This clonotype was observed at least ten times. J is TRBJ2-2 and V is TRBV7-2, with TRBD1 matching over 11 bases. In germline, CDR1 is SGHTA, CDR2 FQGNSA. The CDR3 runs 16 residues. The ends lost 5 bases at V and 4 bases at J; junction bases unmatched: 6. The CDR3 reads CASSLGQGASTGELFF. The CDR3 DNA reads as TGTGCCAGCAGCCTCGGACAGGGGGCGAGCACCGGGGAGCTGTTTTTT.

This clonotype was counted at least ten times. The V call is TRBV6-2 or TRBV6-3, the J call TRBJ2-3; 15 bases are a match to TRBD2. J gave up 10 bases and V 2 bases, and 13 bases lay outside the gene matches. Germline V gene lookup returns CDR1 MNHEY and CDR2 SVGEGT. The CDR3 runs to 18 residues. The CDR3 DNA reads TGTGCCAGCAGTTACGGGACATCCGGACTAGCGGGAGGGCTCGCGCAGTATTTT. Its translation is CASSYGTSGLAGGLAQYF.

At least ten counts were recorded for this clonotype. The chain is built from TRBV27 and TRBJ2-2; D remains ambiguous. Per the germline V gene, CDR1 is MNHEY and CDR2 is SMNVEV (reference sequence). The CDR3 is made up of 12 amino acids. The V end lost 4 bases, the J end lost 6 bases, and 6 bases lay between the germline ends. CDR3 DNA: TGTGCCAGCAGTTATGGTCCCGGGGAGCTGTTTTTT. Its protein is CASSYGPGELFF.

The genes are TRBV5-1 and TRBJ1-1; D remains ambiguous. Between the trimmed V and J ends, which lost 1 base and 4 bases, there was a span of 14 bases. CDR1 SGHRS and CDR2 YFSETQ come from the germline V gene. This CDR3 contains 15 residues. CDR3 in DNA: TGCGCCAGCAGCTTGATGGGAGCCCGCAGCACTGAAGCTTTCTTT. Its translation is CASSLMGARSTEAFF. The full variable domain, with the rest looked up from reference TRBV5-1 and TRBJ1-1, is KAGVTQTPRYLIKTRGQQVTLSCSPISGHRSVSWYQQTPGQGLQFLFEYFSETQRNKGNFPGRFSGRQFSNSRSEMNVSTLELGDSALYLCASSLMGARSTEAFFGQGTRLTVV.

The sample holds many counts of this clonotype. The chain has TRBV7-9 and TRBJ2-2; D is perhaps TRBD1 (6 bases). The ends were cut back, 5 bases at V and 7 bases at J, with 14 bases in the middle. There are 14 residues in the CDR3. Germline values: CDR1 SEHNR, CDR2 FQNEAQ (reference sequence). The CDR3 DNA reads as TGTGCCAGCAGCGCCGGACAGTACCGCGGGGAGCTGTTTTTT. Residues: CASSAGQYRGELFF.

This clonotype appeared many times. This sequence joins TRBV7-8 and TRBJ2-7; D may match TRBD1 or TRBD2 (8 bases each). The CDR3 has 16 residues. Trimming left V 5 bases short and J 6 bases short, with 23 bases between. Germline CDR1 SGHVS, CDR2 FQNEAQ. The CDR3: CASSPGGAGGRGEQYF. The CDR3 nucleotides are TGTGCCAGCAGCCCAGGGGGCGCGGGAGGCAGGGGCGAGCAGTACTTC.

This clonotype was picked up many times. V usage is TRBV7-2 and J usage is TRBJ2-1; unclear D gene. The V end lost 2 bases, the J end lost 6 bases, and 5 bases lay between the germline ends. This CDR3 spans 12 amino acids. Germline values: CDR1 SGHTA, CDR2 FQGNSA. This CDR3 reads CASSLKINEQFF. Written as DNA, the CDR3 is TGTGCCAGCAGCTTAAAGATCAATGAGCAGTTCTTC.

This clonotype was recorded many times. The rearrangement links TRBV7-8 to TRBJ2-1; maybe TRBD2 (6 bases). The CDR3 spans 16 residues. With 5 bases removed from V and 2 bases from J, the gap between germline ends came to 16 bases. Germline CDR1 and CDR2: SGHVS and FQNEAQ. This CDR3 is CASSTSGLLTYNEQFF. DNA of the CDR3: TGTGCCAGCAGCACCTCGGGACTCCTTACCTACAATGAGCAGTTCTTC.

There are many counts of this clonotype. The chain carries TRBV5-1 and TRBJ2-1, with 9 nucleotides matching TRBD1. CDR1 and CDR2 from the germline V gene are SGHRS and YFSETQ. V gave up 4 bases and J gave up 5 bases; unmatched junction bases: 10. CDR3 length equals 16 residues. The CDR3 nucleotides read TGCGCCAGCAGCCGCGAGGGACAGGGAGCCCACAATGAGCAGTTCTTC. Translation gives CASSREGQGAHNEQFF.

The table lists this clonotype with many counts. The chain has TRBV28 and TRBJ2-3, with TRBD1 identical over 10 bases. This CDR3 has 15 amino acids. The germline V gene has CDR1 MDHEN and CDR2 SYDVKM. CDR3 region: CFAGQGTPSTDTQYF. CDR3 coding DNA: TGTTTTGCGGGACAGGGGACGCCGAGCACAGATACGCAGTATTTT.

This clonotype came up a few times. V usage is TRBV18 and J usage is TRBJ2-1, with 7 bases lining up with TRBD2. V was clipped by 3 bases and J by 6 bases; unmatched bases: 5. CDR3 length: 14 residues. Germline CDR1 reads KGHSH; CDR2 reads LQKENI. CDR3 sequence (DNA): TGTGCCAGCTCACCGCCTAGCGGCACCAATGAGCAGTTCTTC. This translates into CASSPPSGTNEQFF.

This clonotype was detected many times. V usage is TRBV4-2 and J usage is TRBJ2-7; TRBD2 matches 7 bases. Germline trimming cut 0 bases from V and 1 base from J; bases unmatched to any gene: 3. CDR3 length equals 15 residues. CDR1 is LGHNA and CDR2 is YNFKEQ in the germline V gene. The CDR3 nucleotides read TGTGCCAGCAGCCAAGAGATGGGGGGGTCCTACGAGCAGTACTTC. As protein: CASSQEMGGSYEQYF.

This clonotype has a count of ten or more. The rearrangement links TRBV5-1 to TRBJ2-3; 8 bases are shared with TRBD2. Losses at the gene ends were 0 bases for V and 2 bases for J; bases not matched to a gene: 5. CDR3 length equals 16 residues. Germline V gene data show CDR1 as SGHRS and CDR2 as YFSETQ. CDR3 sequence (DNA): TGCGCCAGCAGCTTGGTTGGGACTAGGATCACAGATACGCAGTATTTT. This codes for CASSLVGTRITDTQYF.

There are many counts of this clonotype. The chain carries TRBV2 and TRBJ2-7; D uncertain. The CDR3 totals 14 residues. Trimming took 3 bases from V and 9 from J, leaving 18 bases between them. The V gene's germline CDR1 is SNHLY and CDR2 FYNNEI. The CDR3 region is CASSEDQVPGTQYF. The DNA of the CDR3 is TGTGCCAGCAGTGAGGACCAGGTCCCGGGCACGCAGTACTTC.

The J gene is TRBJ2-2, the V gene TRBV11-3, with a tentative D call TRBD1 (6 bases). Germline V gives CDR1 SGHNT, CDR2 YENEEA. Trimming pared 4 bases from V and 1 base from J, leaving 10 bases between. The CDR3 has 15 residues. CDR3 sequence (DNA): TGTGCCAGCAGCTCCTACAGGGAGAACACCGGGGAGCTGTTTTTT. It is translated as CASSSYRENTGELFF.

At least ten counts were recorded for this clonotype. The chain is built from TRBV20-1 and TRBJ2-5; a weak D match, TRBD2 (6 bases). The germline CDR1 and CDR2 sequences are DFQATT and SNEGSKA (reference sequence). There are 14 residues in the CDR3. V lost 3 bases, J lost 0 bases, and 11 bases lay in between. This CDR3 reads CSASGGTYQETQYF. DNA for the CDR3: TGCAGTGCTAGTGGCGGGACGTACCAAGAGACCCAGTACTTC.

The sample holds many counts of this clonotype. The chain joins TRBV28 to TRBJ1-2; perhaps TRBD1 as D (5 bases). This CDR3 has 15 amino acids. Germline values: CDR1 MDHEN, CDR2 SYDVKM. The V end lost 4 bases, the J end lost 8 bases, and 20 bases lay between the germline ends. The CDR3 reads CASSSPSVGRGGYTF. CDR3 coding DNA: TGTGCCAGCAGTTCCCCTTCTGTGGGGCGAGGCGGCTACACCTTC.

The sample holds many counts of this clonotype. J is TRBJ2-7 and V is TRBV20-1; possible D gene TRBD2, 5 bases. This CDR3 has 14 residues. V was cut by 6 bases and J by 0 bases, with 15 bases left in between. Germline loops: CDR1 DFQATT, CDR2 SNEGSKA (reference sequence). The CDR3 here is CSAWDFEGSYEQYF. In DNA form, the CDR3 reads TGCAGTGCCTGGGATTTCGAGGGCTCCTACGAGCAGTACTTC.